This entry features one TCR beta chain sequence. This CDR3 is 13 amino acids long. V dropped 0 bases and J dropped 4 bases, with 7 bases sitting between them. CDR1 is SGDLS and CDR2 is YYNGEE in the germline V gene. These data belong to a study of T cell responses to AZD1222 COVID-19 vaccine. Method: immunoSEQ multiplex PCR; TCRdb's copy keeps in-frame clones and lacks some. The table shows under 200,000 clones, with about 89% occurring only once. This TCR came from an adult in good health. This specimen consisted of peripheral blood, obtained on day 0 of AZD1222 vaccination. J is TRBJ1-1 and V is TRBV9; D gene ambiguous. In nucleotides, the CDR3 is TGTGCCAGCAGCGTAGGTGGTCTCACTGAAGCTTTCTTT. This translates into CASSVGGLTEAFF.